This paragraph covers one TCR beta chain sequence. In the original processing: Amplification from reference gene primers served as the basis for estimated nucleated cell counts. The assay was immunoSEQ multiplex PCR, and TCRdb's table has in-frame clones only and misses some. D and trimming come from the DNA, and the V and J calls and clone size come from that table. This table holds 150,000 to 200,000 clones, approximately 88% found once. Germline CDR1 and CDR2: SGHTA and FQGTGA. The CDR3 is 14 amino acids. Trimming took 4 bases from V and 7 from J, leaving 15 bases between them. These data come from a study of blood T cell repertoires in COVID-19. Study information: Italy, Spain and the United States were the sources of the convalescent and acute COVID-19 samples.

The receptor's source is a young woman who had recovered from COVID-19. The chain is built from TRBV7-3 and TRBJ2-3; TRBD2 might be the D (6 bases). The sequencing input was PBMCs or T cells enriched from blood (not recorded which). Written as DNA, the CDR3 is TGTGCCAGCAGCTCTAGCGCGGGTTGGAATACGCAGTATTTT. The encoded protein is CASSSSAGWNTQYF.